What follows describes a single T cell receptor beta chain. This record belongs to a study of blood T cells in healthy people across ages. Through a sample-barcoded 5' primer and a J-beta primer mix, a second PCR was run for roughly 6 to 12 cycles. TCRdb re-analysed the 5' RACE reads in MiXCR, keeping a single row per CDR3 protein. The sample shows under 2,000,000 distinct CDR3 sequences, just under 50% of them seen only once. CDR1 and CDR2 (germline): DFQATT, SNEGSKA (reference sequence). The V end lost 5 bases, the J end lost 4 bases, and 20 bases lay between the germline ends. The CDR3 runs to 15 residues.

The sample was blood. This sequence was found in a woman aged 40 to 50 in good health. The rearrangement joins TRBV20-1 to TRBJ2-5; D perhaps matches TRBD2 (7 bases). Here the CDR3 reads CSAPLGGARLETQYF. For the CDR3, the DNA is TGCAGTGCTCCCCTAGGGGGGGCGCGTTTAGAGACCCAGTACTTC.